The entry below gives a single T cell receptor beta chain sequence along with its context. The sample is drawn from a study of blood T cell repertoires in COVID-19. The junction had 6 bases not matched to a gene; V was cut back by 6 bases and J by 4 bases. CDR3 length: 14 residues. CDR1 is MDHEN, CDR2 SYDVKM, per germline. Sequencing was performed with immunoSEQ multiplex PCR; in TCRdb, only in-frame clones are kept and a portion is missing. Of 200,000 to 250,000 clones in the sample, around 85% are singletons; the top ten hold roughly 3.8%. The TCR sequence derives from a woman aged 40 to 55 with acute COVID-19. The gene calls are TRBV28 and TRBJ1-2, with TRBD1 matching 9 bases. Sequenced input: PBMCs or T cells enriched from blood (not recorded which). The CDR3 protein is CASSQGQGSYGYTF. The CDR3 region has the DNA TGTGCCAGCAGCCAGGGACAGGGAAGCTATGGCTACACCTTC.